This T cell receptor beta chain was retrieved from a study of CD8 T cells in Susac syndrome. RNA was extracted with the RNeasy kit, and a quantity of 0.5 to 1 ug was reverse transcribed using random hexamers. TCRdb itself ran the immunoSEQ multiplex PCR reads through MiXCR, one entry per CDR3 protein. The data hold more than 150,000 distinct CDR3 sequences, with around 95% observed a single time. This clonotype was seen just once. The sequence was obtained from a human donor with multiple sclerosis. Sample: CD8+ T cells from PBMCs.

The chain's CDR3 is CASSFSSTLTRETQYF. The CDR3, as DNA: TGTGCCAGCAGTTTTTCCTCGACATTAACCCGAGAGACCCAGTACTTC. The rearrangement joins TRBV27 to TRBJ2-5; D gene ambiguous. V gave up 3 bases and J gave up 4 bases, with 18 bases separating them. From germline, CDR1 is MNHEY and CDR2 SMNVEV (reference sequence). The CDR3 spans 16 residues.